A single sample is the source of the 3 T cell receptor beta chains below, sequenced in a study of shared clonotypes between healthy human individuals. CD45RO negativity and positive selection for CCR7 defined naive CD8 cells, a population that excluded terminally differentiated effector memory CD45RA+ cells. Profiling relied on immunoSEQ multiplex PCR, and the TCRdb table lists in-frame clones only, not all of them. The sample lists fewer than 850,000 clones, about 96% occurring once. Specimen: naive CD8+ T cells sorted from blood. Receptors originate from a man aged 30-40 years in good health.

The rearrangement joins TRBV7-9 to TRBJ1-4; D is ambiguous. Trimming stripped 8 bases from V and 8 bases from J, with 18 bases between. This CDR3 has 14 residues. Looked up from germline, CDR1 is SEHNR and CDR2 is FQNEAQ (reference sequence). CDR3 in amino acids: CASGSERIWEKLFF. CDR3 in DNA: TGTGCCAGCGGGTCCGAAAGGATTTGGGAAAAACTGTTTTTT.

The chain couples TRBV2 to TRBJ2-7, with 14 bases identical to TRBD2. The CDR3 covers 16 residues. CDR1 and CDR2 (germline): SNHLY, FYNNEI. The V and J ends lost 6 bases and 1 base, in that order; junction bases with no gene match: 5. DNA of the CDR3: TGTGCCAGCAGCAGGGGACTAGCGGGAGAGTCCTACGAGCAGTACTTC. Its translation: CASSRGLAGESYEQYF. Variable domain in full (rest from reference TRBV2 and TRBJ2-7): EPEVTQTPSHQVTQMGQEVILRCVPISNHLYFYWYRQILGQKVEFLVSFYNNEISEKSEIFDDQFSVERPDGSNFTLKIRSTKLEDSAMYFCASSRGLAGESYEQYFGPGTRLTVT.

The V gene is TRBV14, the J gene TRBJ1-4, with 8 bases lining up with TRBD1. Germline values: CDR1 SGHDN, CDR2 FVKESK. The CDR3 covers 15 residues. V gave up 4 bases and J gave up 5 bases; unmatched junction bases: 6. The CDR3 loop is CASSPGQGMNEKLFF. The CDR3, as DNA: TGTGCCAGCAGCCCAGGACAGGGAATGAATGAAAAACTGTTTTTT.